This T cell receptor (beta chain) was retrieved from a study of T-cell reconstitution after alpha-beta-depleted transplantation in children. The CDR3 has 18 amino acids. Trimming removed 0 bases from V and 2 bases from J, with 18 bases in between. Germline V gene data show CDR1 as MNHEY and CDR2 as SMNVEV (reference sequence). It was with unique molecular identifiers that the TCRbeta library was prepared. TCRdb ran MiXCR on the PCR reads and lists one entry per CDR3 protein. The sample has about 540,000 distinct CDR3 sequences, about 18% seen once. Material: PBMCs from the stem cell graft donor, obtained from the stem cell graft. This chain uses TRBV27 with TRBJ2-3, with D possibly being TRBD2 (6 bases). The origin of this receptor is a human donor who donated a stem cell graft to a child with acute lymphoblastic leukemia. DNA for the CDR3: TGTGCCAGCAGTTTATCGGTGGTAGCGGCCGGTCTCACAGATACGCAGTATTTT. Its protein is CASSLSVVAAGLTDTQYF.